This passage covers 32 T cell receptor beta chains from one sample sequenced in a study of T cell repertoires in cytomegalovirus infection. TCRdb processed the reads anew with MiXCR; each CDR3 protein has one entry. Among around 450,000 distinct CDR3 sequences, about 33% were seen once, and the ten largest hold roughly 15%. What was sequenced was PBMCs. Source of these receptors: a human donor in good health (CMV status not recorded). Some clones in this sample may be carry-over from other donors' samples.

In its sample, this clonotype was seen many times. CDR3 DNA: TGTGCCAGCAGCTCGACGGGACTAGCGATCCCACAACAACAAGAGACCCAGTACTTC. It is translated as CASSSTGLAIPQQQETQYF. The chain employs TRBV7-8 and TRBJ2-5; 10 bases are a match to TRBD2. Germline CDR1 and CDR2: SGHVS and FQNEAQ. Germline trimming cut 4 bases from V and 2 bases from J; bases unmatched to any gene: 16. CDR3 length: 19 residues.

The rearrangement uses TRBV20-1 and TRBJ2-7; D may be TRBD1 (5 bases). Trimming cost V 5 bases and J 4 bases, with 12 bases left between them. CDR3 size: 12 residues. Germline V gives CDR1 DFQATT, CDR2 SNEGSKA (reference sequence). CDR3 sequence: CSAPPQGYEQYF. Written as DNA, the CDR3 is TGCAGTGCTCCTCCCCAGGGTTACGAGCAGTACTTC.

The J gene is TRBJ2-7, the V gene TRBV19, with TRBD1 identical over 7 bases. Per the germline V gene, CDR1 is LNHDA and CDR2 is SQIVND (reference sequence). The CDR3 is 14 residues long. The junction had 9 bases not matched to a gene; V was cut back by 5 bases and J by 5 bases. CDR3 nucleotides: TGTGCCAGTAGTGCACAGGGGACCTGGGACGAGCAGTACTTC. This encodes CASSAQGTWDEQYF.

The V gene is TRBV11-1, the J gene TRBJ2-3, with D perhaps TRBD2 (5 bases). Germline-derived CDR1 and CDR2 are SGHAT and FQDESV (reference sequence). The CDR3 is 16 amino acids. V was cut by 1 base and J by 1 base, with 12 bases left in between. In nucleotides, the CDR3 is TGTGCCAGCAGCTTAGTTCGGGTACTAGGCACAGATACGCAGTATTTT. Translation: CASSLVRVLGTDTQYF.

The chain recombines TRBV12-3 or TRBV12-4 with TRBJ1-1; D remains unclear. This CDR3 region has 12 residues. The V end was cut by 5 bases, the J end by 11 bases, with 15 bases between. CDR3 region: CASSPPKGGAFF. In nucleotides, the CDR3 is TGTGCCAGCAGTCCCCCCAAAGGCGGGGCTTTCTTT.

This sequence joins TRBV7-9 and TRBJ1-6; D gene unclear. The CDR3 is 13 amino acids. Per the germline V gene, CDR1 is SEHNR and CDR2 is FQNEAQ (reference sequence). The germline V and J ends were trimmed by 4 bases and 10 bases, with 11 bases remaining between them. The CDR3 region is CASSSMGSSPLHF. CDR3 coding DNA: TGTGCCAGCAGCTCGATGGGATCCTCACCCCTCCACTTT.

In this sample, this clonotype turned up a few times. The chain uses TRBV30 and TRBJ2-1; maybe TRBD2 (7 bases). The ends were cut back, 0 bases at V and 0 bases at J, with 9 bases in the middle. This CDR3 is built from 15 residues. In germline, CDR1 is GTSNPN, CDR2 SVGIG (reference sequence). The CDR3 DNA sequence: TGTGCCTGGAGTGTCCGGGGGGCCTCCTACAATGAGCAGTTCTTC. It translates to CAWSVRGASYNEQFF. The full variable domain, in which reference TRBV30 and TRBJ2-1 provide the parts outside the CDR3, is SQTIHQWPATLVQPVGSPLSLECTVEGTSNPNLYWYRQAAGRGLQLLFYSVGIGQISSEVPQNLSASRPQDRQFILSSKKLLLSDSGFYLCAWSVRGASYNEQFFGPGTRLTVL.

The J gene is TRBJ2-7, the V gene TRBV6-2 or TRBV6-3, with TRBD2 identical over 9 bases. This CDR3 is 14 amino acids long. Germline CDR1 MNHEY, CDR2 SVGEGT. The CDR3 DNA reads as TGTGACAGCAGCCGAGGCCTAGCGGGATACGAGCAGTACGTC. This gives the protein CDSSRGLAGYEQYV.

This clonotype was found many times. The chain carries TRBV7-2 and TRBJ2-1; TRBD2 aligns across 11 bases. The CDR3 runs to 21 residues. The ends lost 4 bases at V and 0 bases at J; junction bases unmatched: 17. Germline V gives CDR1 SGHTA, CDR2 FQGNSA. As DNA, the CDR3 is TGTGCCAGCAGCTCGACTCGGCGGGCTAGCGGGGGGTCGAGCTCCTACAATGAGCAGTTCTTC. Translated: CASSSTRRASGGSSSYNEQFF.

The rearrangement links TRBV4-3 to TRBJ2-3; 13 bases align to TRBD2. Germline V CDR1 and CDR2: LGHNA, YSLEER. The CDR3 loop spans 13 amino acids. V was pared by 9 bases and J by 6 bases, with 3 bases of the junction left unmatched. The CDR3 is CARPGLAGDTQYF. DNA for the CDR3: TGCGCCAGGCCGGGACTAGCGGGGGATACGCAGTATTTT.

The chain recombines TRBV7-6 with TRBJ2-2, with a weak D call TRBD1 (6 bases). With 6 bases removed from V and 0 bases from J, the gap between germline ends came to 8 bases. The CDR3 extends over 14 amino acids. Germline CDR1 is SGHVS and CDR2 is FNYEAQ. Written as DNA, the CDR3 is TGTGCCAGCAGTGACAGGTCGAACACCGGGGAGCTGTTTTTT. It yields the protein CASSDRSNTGELFF.

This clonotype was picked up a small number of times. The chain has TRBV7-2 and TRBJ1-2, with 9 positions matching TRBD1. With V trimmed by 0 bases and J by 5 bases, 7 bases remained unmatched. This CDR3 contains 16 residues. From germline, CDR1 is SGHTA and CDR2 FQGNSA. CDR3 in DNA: TGTGCCAGCAGCTTAGCCTGGACAGGGGCCCCTTATGGCTACACCTTC. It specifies CASSLAWTGAPYGYTF. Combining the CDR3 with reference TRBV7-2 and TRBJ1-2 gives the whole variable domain GAGVSQSPSNKVTEKGKDVELRCDPISGHTALYWYRQSLGQGLEFLIYFQGNSAPDKSGLPSDRFSAERTGGSVSTLTIQRTQQEDSAVYLCASSLAWTGAPYGYTFGSGTRLTVV.

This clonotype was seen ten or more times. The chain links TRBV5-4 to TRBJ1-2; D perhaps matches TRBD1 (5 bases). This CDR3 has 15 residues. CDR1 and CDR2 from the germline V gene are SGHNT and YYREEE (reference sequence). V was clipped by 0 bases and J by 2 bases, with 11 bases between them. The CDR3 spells CASSLDQGLNYGYTF. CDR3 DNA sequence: TGTGCCAGCAGCTTGGATCAGGGATTGAACTATGGCTACACCTTC.

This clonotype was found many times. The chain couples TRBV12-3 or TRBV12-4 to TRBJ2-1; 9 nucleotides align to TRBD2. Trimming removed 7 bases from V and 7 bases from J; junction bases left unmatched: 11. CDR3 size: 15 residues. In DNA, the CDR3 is TGTGCCAGCACCCGGAAAGGACTAGCGTTGAATGAGCAGTTCTTC. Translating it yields CASTRKGLALNEQFF.

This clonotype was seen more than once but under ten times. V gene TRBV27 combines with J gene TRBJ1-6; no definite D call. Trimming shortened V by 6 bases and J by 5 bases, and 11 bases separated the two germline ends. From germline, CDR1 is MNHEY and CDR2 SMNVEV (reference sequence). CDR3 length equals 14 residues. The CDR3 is CASRLTANNSPLHF. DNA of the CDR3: TGTGCCAGCAGACTTACCGCGAATAATTCACCCCTCCACTTT.

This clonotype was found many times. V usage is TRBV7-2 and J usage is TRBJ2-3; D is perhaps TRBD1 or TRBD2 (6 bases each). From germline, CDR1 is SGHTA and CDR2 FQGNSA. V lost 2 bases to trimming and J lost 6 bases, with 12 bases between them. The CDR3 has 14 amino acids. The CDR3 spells CASSLWGAEDTQYF. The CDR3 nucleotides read TGTGCCAGCAGCTTATGGGGGGCAGAGGATACGCAGTATTTT.

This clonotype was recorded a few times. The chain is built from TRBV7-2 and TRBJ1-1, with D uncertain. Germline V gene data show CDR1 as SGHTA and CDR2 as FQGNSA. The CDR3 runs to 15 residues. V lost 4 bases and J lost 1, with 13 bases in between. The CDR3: CASSSKKMKNTEAFF. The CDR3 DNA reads TGTGCCAGCAGCTCAAAAAAGATGAAGAACACTGAAGCTTTCTTT.

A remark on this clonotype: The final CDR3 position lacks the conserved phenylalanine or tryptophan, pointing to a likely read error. CDR3 bases: TGTGCCAGCAGCTTAAACGGTTCACCCCTCCACTTG. Translation gives CASSLNGSPLHL. The chain couples TRBV7-2 to TRBJ1-6; D call uncertain. V was shortened by 2 bases and J by 9 bases, with 5 bases between the two germline ends. This CDR3 is 12 amino acids long. Germline CDR1 reads SGHTA; CDR2 reads FQGNSA.

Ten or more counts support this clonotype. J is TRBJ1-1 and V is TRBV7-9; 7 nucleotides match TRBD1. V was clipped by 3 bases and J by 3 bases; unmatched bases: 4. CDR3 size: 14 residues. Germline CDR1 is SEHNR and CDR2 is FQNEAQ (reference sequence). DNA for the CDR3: TGTGCCAGCAGCTTGGACAGGTCGGACACTGAAGCTTTCTTT. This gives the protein CASSLDRSDTEAFF.

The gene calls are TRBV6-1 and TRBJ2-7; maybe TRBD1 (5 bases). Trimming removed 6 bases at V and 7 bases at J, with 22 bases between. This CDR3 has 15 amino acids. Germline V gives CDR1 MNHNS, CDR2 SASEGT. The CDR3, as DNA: TGTGCCAGCAGACCCGACAAGTCCAGGGCTCGAGAGCAGTACTTC. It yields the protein CASRPDKSRAREQYF.

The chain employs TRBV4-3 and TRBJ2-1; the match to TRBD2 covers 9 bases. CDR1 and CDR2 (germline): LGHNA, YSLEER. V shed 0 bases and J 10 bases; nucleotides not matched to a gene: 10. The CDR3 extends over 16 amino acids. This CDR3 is CASSQDLAGGPGEQFF. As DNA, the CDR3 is TGCGCCAGCAGCCAAGATCTGGCGGGGGGGCCGGGCGAGCAGTTCTTC.

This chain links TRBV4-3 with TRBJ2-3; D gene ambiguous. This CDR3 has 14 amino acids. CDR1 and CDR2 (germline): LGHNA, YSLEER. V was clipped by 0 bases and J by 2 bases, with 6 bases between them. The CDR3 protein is CASSQDAFTDTQYF. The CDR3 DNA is TGCGCCAGCAGCCAAGATGCCTTCACAGATACGCAGTATTTT.

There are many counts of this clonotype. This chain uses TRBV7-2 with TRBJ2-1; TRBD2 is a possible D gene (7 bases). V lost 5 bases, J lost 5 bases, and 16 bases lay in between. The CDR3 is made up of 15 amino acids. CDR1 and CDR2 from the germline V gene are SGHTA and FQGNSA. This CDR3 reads CASSPLGGAHNEQFF. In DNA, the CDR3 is TGTGCCAGCAGCCCCCTGGGGGGGGCTCACAATGAGCAGTTCTTC.

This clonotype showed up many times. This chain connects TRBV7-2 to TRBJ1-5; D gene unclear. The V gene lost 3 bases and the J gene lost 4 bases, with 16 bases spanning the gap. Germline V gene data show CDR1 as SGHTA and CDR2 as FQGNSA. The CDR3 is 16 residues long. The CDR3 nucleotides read TGTGCCAGCAGCTTTGGAGGTCGGCGGACGAATCAGCCCCAGCATTTT. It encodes CASSFGGRRTNQPQHF.

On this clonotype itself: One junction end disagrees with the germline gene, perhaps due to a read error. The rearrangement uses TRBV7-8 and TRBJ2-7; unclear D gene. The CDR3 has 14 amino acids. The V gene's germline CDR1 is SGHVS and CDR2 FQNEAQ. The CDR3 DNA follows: TGTGCCAGCATCTTAGGATGGGTTGTTTACGAGCAGTACTTC. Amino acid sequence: CASILGWVVYEQYF.

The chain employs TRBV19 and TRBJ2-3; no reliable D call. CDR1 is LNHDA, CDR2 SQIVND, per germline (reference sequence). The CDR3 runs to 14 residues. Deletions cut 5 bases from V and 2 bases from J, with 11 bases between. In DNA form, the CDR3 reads TGTGCCAGTAGTGTCCGGGTCCCCACAGATACGCAGTATTTT. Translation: CASSVRVPTDTQYF.

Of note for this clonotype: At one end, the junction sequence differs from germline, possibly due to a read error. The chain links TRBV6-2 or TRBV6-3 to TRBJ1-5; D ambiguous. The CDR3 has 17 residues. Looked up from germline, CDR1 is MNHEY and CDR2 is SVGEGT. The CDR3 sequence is CASSYSRGGRSNQPHQF. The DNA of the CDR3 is TGTGCCAGCAGTTACTCTCGAGGAGGCCGGAGCAATCAGCCCCATCAGTTT.

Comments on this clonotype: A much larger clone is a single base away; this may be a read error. CDR3 sequence reads: CASSLEVYEHYF. CDR3 in DNA: TGTGCCAGCAGCTTAGAGGTTTACGAGCATTACTTC. The V gene is TRBV7-9, the J gene TRBJ2-7, with D unclear. The CDR3 is 12 residues long. Germline lookup yields CDR1 SEHNR and CDR2 FQNEAQ (reference sequence).

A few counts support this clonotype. This CDR3 is CASKQQGSSGGYTF. The CDR3 region has the DNA TGTGCCAGCAAACAACAGGGTTCCTCAGGTGGCTACACCTTC. The V and J genes are TRBV6-2 or TRBV6-3 and TRBJ1-2, with a tentative D call TRBD1 (6 bases). V was trimmed by 7 bases and J by 7 bases, leaving 19 bases between them. The V gene's germline CDR1 is MNHEY and CDR2 SVGEGT. CDR3 size: 14 residues.

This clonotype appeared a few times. The CDR3 nucleotides are TGTGCCAGCAGCCCGGACAGCCCAAACACTGAAGCTTTCTTT. It translates to CASSPDSPNTEAFF. This rearrangement joins TRBV7-9 to TRBJ1-1; maybe TRBD1 (6 bases). The CDR3 is 14 residues long. Trimming removed 5 bases from V and 2 bases from J, with 12 bases in between. CDR1 and CDR2 from the germline V gene are SEHNR and FQNEAQ (reference sequence).

In DNA form, the CDR3 reads TGTGCCAGCAGCTTATCTGGCAGGGAATATGGCTACACCTTC. This encodes CASSLSGREYGYTF. The chain joins TRBV7-4 to TRBJ1-2; tentatively, D is TRBD1 (5 bases). The germline V and J ends were trimmed by 2 bases and 5 bases, with 12 bases remaining between them. This CDR3 comprises 14 residues. Germline CDR1 SGHVT, CDR2 SQSDAQ.

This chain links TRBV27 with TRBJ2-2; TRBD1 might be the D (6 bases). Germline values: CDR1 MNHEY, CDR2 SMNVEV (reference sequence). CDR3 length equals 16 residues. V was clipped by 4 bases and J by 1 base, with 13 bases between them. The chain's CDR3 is CASSSDRLQNTGELFF. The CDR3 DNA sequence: TGTGCCAGCAGTTCCGACAGGCTACAGAACACCGGGGAGCTGTTTTTT.